The TCR beta chain under discussion was sequenced for a study of blood T cell repertoires in COVID-19. For the study at large: Italy, Spain and the United States were the sources of the convalescent and acute COVID-19 samples.

Source study methods: The authors estimated nucleated cell counts from reference gene primer amplification. TCRdb's table, derived via immunoSEQ multiplex PCR, lists solely in-frame clones and lacks some. V and J calls plus clone size are reproduced from that table; the DNA served to infer D and trimming. The sample includes about 130,000 clones, more than 70% of them seen just once. V lost 2 bases, J lost 6 bases, and 5 bases stayed unmatched. This CDR3 region has 14 residues. CDR1 and CDR2 from the germline V gene are SGHRS and YFSETQ. The material sequenced was peripheral blood. The chain joins TRBV5-1 to TRBJ2-7, with 10 bases lining up with TRBD1. This receptor was taken from a man aged 45-60 years with acute or convalescent COVID-19. CDR3 sequence: CASSFQGTGVEQYF. As DNA, the CDR3 is TGCGCCAGCAGCTTTCAGGGGACAGGGGTCGAGCAGTACTTC.